These 16 T cell receptor beta chains were sequenced from one sample in a study of blood T cell repertoires in COVID-19. Sequencing used immunoSEQ multiplex PCR; TCRdb keeps in-frame clones, though not all of them. The profile covers around 160,000 clones, with more than 70% appearing a single time and about 2.3% taken by the ten largest. Sample: peripheral blood. These receptors were collected from a human donor in a cohort sampled during active COVID-19.

This chain connects TRBV4-3 to TRBJ2-7, with a tentative D call TRBD1 (5 bases). V was cut by 1 base and J by 2 bases, with 12 bases left in between. CDR3 length equals 15 residues. CDR1 is LGHNA and CDR2 is YSLEER in the germline V gene. The CDR3 DNA sequence: TGCGCCAGCAGCCAAGTGTCGCAGGGTACCTACGAGCAGTACTTC. Translating it yields CASSQVSQGTYEQYF.

This chain joins TRBV7-8 and TRBJ2-7; TRBD2 aligns across 7 bases. CDR1 and CDR2 from the germline V gene are SGHVS and FQNEAQ. The J segment lost 7 bases and the V segment lost 3 bases, leaving 21 bases of the junction unmatched. CDR3 size: 18 residues. CDR3 sequence reads: CASSLDSASAGARGEQYF. CDR3 coding DNA: TGTGCCAGCAGCTTGGACTCCGCTTCGGCCGGGGCGCGGGGGGAGCAGTACTTC.

V usage is TRBV27 and J usage is TRBJ1-1, with TRBD1 matching over 7 bases. V lost 4 bases and J lost 0; bases outside the gene matches: 5. The CDR3 length is 15 residues. Germline V lookup: CDR1 MNHEY, CDR2 SMNVEV (reference sequence). The CDR3 is CASSSPGQMNTEAFF. CDR3 coding DNA: TGTGCCAGCAGTTCTCCGGGACAGATGAACACTGAAGCTTTCTTT.

The CDR3 sequence is CASSSRGFWEPQHF. The DNA of the CDR3 is TGTGCCAGCAGCTCCCGGGGGTTCTGGGAGCCCCAGCATTTT. The chain has TRBV5-6 and TRBJ1-5, with D maybe TRBD1 (5 bases). The germline gives CDR1 SGHDT, CDR2 YYEEEE. The CDR3 totals 14 residues. Between the trimmed V and J ends, which lost 3 bases and 8 bases, there was a span of 15 bases.

The genes are TRBV5-8 and TRBJ2-7; maybe TRBD1 (6 bases). Germline V lookup: CDR1 SGHTS, CDR2 YDEGEE. The ends were cut back, 1 base at V and 5 bases at J, with 13 bases in the middle. This CDR3 is built from 14 residues. The chain's CDR3 is CASSLSGGLDEQYF. CDR3 in DNA: TGTGCCAGCAGCTTGTCTGGGGGCCTGGACGAGCAGTACTTC.

The chain recombines TRBV5-1 with TRBJ2-7, with TRBD1 identical over 7 bases. CDR1 and CDR2 from the germline V gene are SGHRS and YFSETQ. There are 14 residues in the CDR3. V lost 6 bases and J lost 7; bases outside the gene matches: 13. The CDR3 sequence: CASTAGLQGNEQYF. CDR3 coding DNA: TGCGCCAGCACCGCTGGCCTACAGGGGAATGAGCAGTACTTC. Full variable domain (rest looked up from reference TRBV5-1 and TRBJ2-7): KAGVTQTPRYLIKTRGQQVTLSCSPISGHRSVSWYQQTPGQGLQFLFEYFSETQRNKGNFPGRFSGRQFSNSRSEMNVSTLELGDSALYLCASTAGLQGNEQYFGPGTRLTVT.

The V gene is TRBV28, the J gene TRBJ1-2, with TRBD1 as a possible D gene (6 bases). Trimming removed 6 bases from V and 3 bases from J, with 11 bases in between. This CDR3 has 13 amino acids. Germline CDR1 MDHEN, CDR2 SYDVKM. CDR3 bases: TGTGCCAGCAGCCCGACAGGCCACTATGGCTACACCTTC. It encodes CASSPTGHYGYTF.

The chain links TRBV6-6 to TRBJ2-7, with TRBD2 matching over 11 bases. The CDR3 runs 14 residues. V lost 11 bases to trimming and J lost 1 base; unmatched junction nucleotides: 7. Germline lookup yields CDR1 MNHNY and CDR2 SVGAGI (reference sequence). CDR3 residues: CAVQLAGASYEQYF. The CDR3 DNA reads TGTGCCGTGCAACTAGCGGGAGCGTCCTACGAGCAGTACTTC.

V gene TRBV9 combines with J gene TRBJ2-5; 7 nucleotides agree with TRBD1. The V segment lost 3 bases and the J segment 3 bases; nucleotides outside the gene matches: 2. The CDR3 extends over 13 amino acids. CDR1 is SGDLS and CDR2 is YYNGEE in the germline V gene. CDR3 DNA sequence: TGTGCCAGCAGCGCGGGACAGAAAGAGACCCAGTACTTC. Translating gives CASSAGQKETQYF.

The V and J genes are TRBV30 and TRBJ2-5; no clear D gene. The length of the CDR3 is 12 residues. V dropped 2 bases and J dropped 2 bases, with 6 bases sitting between them. CDR1 is GTSNPN, CDR2 SVGIG, per germline (reference sequence). Here the CDR3 DNA reads TGTGCCTGGAGTTTCCCTCAAGAGACCCAGTACTTC. Its translation: CAWSFPQETQYF.

The rearrangement joins TRBV7-6 to TRBJ1-1; 8 positions match TRBD1. In germline, CDR1 is SGHVS, CDR2 FNYEAQ. The CDR3 sequence is 15 residues long. The V gene end was trimmed by 3 bases and the J gene end by 1 base; junction bases not matched to a gene: 4. CDR3 protein: CASSFGTGANTEAFF. The DNA of the CDR3 is TGTGCCAGCAGCTTCGGGACAGGCGCGAACACTGAAGCTTTCTTT.

As DNA, the CDR3 is TGTGCCAGCAGCTTAGGGCTAGCGGGGGACGAGCAGTACTTC. This sequence encodes CASSLGLAGDEQYF. This rearrangement joins TRBV5-4 to TRBJ2-7; 10 bases map to TRBD2. The V and J ends lost 2 bases and 5 bases, in that order; junction bases with no gene match: 4. Germline values: CDR1 SGHNT, CDR2 YYREEE (reference sequence). This CDR3 region has 14 residues.

The genes are TRBV2 and TRBJ1-4; 7 bases map to TRBD1. CDR1 and CDR2 from the germline V gene are SNHLY and FYNNEI. V trimming: 6 bases; J trimming: 5 bases; junction bases outside the gene matches: 9. The CDR3 contains 15 residues. CDR3 nucleotide sequence: TGTGCCAGCAGCGTACAGGGGATGACCAATGAAAAACTGTTTTTT. It translates to CASSVQGMTNEKLFF.

V and J are TRBV20-1 and TRBJ2-7; D not resolved. Germline V lookup: CDR1 DFQATT, CDR2 SNEGSKA (reference sequence). Trimming left V 1 base short and J 4 bases short, with 5 bases between. The CDR3 runs 11 residues. In nucleotides, the CDR3 is TGCAGTGCTAGAGGGCTTTACGAGCAGTACTTC. Translation gives CSARGLYEQYF.

V and J are TRBV5-4 and TRBJ1-1, with 8 bases fitting TRBD1. CDR1 SGHNT and CDR2 YYREEE come from the germline V gene (reference sequence). CDR3 length: 13 amino acids. The trim removed 7 bases at V and 0 bases at J, leaving 2 bases unmatched. The DNA for the CDR3 is TGTGCCAGCCGGGACAGGCTGAACACTGAAGCTTTCTTT. This gives the protein CASRDRLNTEAFF.

This clone was recorded only once. The chain is built from TRBV19 and TRBJ2-3; 10 bases line up with TRBD1. The junction had 11 bases not matched to a gene; V was cut back by 3 bases and J by 2 bases. The CDR3 contains 18 residues. Germline V CDR1 and CDR2: LNHDA, SQIVND (reference sequence). The CDR3 bases are TGTGCCAGTAGTATCTCCCGGGGGGGGACAGGGGCCACAGATACGCAGTATTTT. Its protein product is CASSISRGGTGATDTQYF.